This is a list of T cell receptor gamma chains from one sample in a study of Vδ1+ human thymocytes. TCRdb applied CATT to the multiplex PCR reads for clone calling. The data show roughly 24,000 gamma-chain clones, roughly an eighth seen once. The sequenced sample consisted of Vdelta1+ gamma-delta thymocytes from the thymus. These receptor sequences come from a child under two years old who had congenital heart surgery. Both conserved end residues are trimmed from each CDR3. The order of the fields is V gene, CDR3 protein.

V gene: TRGV9
CDR3 protein: ALWEVGPYYKKL

V gene: TRGV3
CDR3 protein: ATWPALYYYKKL

V gene: TRGV8
CDR3 protein: ATWDGDWIKT

V gene: TRGV8
CDR3 protein: ATWVLEKL

V gene: TRGV9
CDR3 protein: ALWEVKNYYKKL

V gene: TRGV2
CDR3 protein: AKPFSSDWIKT

V gene: TRGV5
CDR3 protein: ATWDKKKL

V gene: TRGV4
CDR3 protein: ATWDSHYYKKL

V gene: TRGV3
CDR3 protein: ATWDPSYYKKL

V gene: TRGV9
CDR3 protein: ALWAGYKKL

V gene: TRGV3
CDR3 protein: ATWDRPKIYKKL

V gene: TRGV5
CDR3 protein: ATWDTALNYYKKL

V gene: TRGV3
CDR3 protein: ATWDRLSSDWIKT

V gene: TRGV2
CDR3 protein: ATWDGPRYYKKL

V gene: TRGV5
CDR3 protein: ATWDTQNYYKKL

V gene: TRGV4
CDR3 protein: ATWGFYYKKL

V gene: TRGV3
CDR3 protein: ATWDRPHFDYKKL

V gene: TRGV4
CDR3 protein: ATWNDPPLGYKKL

V gene: TRGV4
CDR3 protein: ATWDGRLYYKKL

V gene: TRGV5
CDR3 protein: ATWDKTNKKL

V gene: TRGV4
CDR3 protein: ATWDVASDWIKT

V gene: TRGV9
CDR3 protein: ALWVLPYYKKL

V gene: TRGV4
CDR3 protein: ATWGNYYKKL

V gene: TRGV4
CDR3 protein: ATWNGQVKKL

V gene: TRGV4
CDR3 protein: ATDNLWV

V gene: TRGV4
CDR3 protein: ATWDGRGGGWFKI

V gene: TRGV4
CDR3 protein: ATWDGPQTRRYKKL

V gene: TRGV4
CDR3 protein: ATWNLNYYKKL

V gene: TRGV9
CDR3 protein: ALWEGSPGWIKT

V gene: TRGV9
CDR3 protein: ALWEVVNYYKKL

V gene: TRGV9
CDR3 protein: ALWEVHAKL

V gene: TRGV9
CDR3 protein: ALWIQELGKEIKV

V gene: TRGV4
CDR3 protein: ATWRNYKKL

V gene: TRGV8
CDR3 protein: ATWGRRWKL

V gene: TRGV2
CDR3 protein: ATWDGPRDKKL

V gene: TRGV5
CDR3 protein: ATWDSPECYKKL

V gene: TRGV8
CDR3 protein: ATSRYKKL

V gene: TRGV9
CDR3 protein: ALWEVPSRIKKL

V gene: TRGV3
CDR3 protein: ATWDRENYYKKL

V gene: TRGV2
CDR3 protein: ASTGAPKL

V gene: TRGV9
CDR3 protein: ALWEPDEKL

V gene: TRGV4
CDR3 protein: ATWNAHYYKKL

V gene: TRGV4
CDR3 protein: ATWDIYKKL

V gene: TRGV8
CDR3 protein: ATWDLSTGWFKI

V gene: TRGV4
CDR3 protein: ATWNGPYYKKL

V gene: TRGV3
CDR3 protein: ATWAQNYKKL

V gene: TRGV5
CDR3 protein: ATWDTGYYKKL

V gene: TRGV4
CDR3 protein: ATWEAAYYKKL

V gene: TRGV4
CDR3 protein: ATWGKNYYKKL

V gene: TRGV4
CDR3 protein: ATWDGGKSYYKKL

V gene: TRGV9
CDR3 protein: ALWEVRPCGKL

V gene: TRGV3
CDR3 protein: ATWDSEIYYKKL

V gene: TRGV9
CDR3 protein: ALWEGIDTTGWFKI

V gene: TRGV9
CDR3 protein: ALWEGPQELGKKIKV

V gene: TRGV4
CDR3 protein: ATWKLYKKL

V gene: TRGV4
CDR3 protein: ATWDGGSSDWIKT

V gene: TRGV8
CDR3 protein: ATWDKMLPNTTGWFKI

V gene: TRGV4
CDR3 protein: ATGIAGSDWIKT

V gene: TRGV8
CDR3 protein: ATWDRTPNYYKKL